One and the same sample provided the 30 T cell receptor beta chains below, sequenced in a study of Graves' ophthalmopathy and Graves' hyperthyroidism. Investigators amplified TCR beta CDR3 regions from RNA transcripts. First-round RT-PCR with HTBI primers preceded a second-round multiplex PCR. TCRdb re-analysed the multiplex PCR reads in MiXCR, keeping a single row per CDR3 protein. The data show hundreds of thousands of distinct CDR3 sequences, 14% seen once. The material sequenced was blood. The receptors shown here come from a woman between 25 and 40 years old with Graves' ophthalmopathy.

V usage is TRBV6-1 and J usage is TRBJ2-7; D is perhaps TRBD1 or TRBD2 (7 bases each). Trimming took 5 bases from V and 4 from J, leaving 15 bases between them. The CDR3 is made up of 14 amino acids. Germline CDR1 and CDR2: MNHNS and SASEGT. In DNA, the CDR3 is TGTGCCAGCAGTACGACAGGGAGGGGATACGAGCAGTACTTC. Protein product: CASSTTGRGYEQYF.

On this clonotype: It may be a read error: a sequence one base away is much more abundant. This chain links TRBV12-3 or TRBV12-4 with TRBJ1-1; no clear D. This CDR3 spans 15 amino acids. Trimming removed 2 bases from V and 1 base from J, with 11 bases in between. CDR3 amino acids: CASSLSVFENTEAFF. CDR3 nucleotides: TGTGCCAGCAGTTTATCGGTATTCGAGAACACTGAAGCTTTCTTT.

This clonotype was seen only a few times. V usage is TRBV9 and J usage is TRBJ2-7; the match to TRBD1 covers 9 bases. This CDR3 region has 14 residues. CDR1 is SGDLS and CDR2 is YYNGEE in the germline V gene. Losses at the gene ends were 2 bases for V and 3 bases for J; bases not matched to a gene: 3. CDR3 nucleotides: TGTGCCAGCAGCGTGGGGACAGGGTACTACGAGCAGTACTTC. Its translation: CASSVGTGYYEQYF.

This clonotype occurred many times. The V gene is TRBV7-2, the J gene TRBJ1-2; tentative D call: TRBD1 (5 bases). Trimming pared 3 bases from V and 2 bases from J, leaving 13 bases between. The CDR3 sequence is 15 residues long. Germline V gene data show CDR1 as SGHTA and CDR2 as FQGNSA. The CDR3 protein is CASSLSGGPNYGYTF. The CDR3 DNA reads TGTGCCAGCAGCTTGTCTGGGGGACCCAACTATGGCTACACCTTC. Variable domain in full (rest from reference TRBV7-2 and TRBJ1-2): GAGVSQSPSNKVTEKGKDVELRCDPISGHTALYWYRQSLGQGLEFLIYFQGNSAPDKSGLPSDRFSAERTGGSVSTLTIQRTQQEDSAVYLCASSLSGGPNYGYTFGSGTRLTVV.

This sequence joins TRBV6-1 and TRBJ1-5; maybe TRBD1 (6 bases). The CDR3 extends over 17 amino acids. CDR1 is MNHNS and CDR2 is SASEGT in the germline V gene. Trimming stripped 3 bases from V and 0 bases from J, with 15 bases between. CDR3: CASSEKGVLISNQPQHF. The CDR3 nucleotides are TGTGCCAGCAGTGAGAAGGGGGTTCTTATTAGCAATCAGCCCCAGCATTTT.

This clonotype was recorded at least ten times. The chain has TRBV19 and TRBJ2-7, with 7 positions matching TRBD1. Trimming at V came to 7 bases and at J to 2 bases, leaving 11 bases not matched to a gene. There are 15 residues in the CDR3. CDR1 and CDR2 from the germline V gene are LNHDA and SQIVND (reference sequence). The CDR3 DNA follows: TGTGCCAGTACCACCTCTGGGGGACAGACCTACGAGCAGTACTTC. Its translation is CASTTSGGQTYEQYF.

This chain joins TRBV7-9 and TRBJ1-5; D is unresolved. Trimming shortened V by 3 bases and J by 3 bases, and 6 bases separated the two germline ends. The CDR3 has 13 residues. From germline, CDR1 is SEHNR and CDR2 FQNEAQ (reference sequence). The CDR3 nucleotides read TGTGCCAGCAGCTTCGACCTCAATCAGCCCCAGCATTTT. It specifies CASSFDLNQPQHF.

There are many counts of this clonotype. The gene calls are TRBV24-1 and TRBJ1-2, with D uncertain. This CDR3 has 12 residues. Germline V gives CDR1 KGHDR, CDR2 SFDVKD. Trimming stripped 4 bases from V and 4 bases from J, with 6 bases between. The CDR3 bases are TGTGCCACCAGTGACGGTCCCTATGGCTACACCTTC. Translated: CATSDGPYGYTF.

In its sample, this clonotype was seen many times. The V and J genes are TRBV12-3 or TRBV12-4 and TRBJ1-2; D ambiguous. CDR3 length equals 13 residues. Trimming removed 3 bases at V and 0 bases at J, with 5 bases between. In nucleotides, the CDR3 is TGTGCCAGCAGTTTCGACCCTAACTATGGCTACACCTTC. It yields the protein CASSFDPNYGYTF.

This clonotype has ten or more counts. The chain has TRBV12-3 or TRBV12-4 and TRBJ2-7; D is possibly TRBD2 (5 bases). The CDR3 extends over 15 amino acids. Trimming removed 5 bases from V and 3 bases from J, with 17 bases in between. In DNA, the CDR3 is TGTGCCAGCAGTCCAGGACGGAGGATATACTACGAGCAGTACTTC. Residues: CASSPGRRIYYEQYF.

This clonotype showed up many times. The genes are TRBV12-3 or TRBV12-4 and TRBJ1-1; TRBD1 agrees at 7 bases. The J segment lost 4 bases and the V segment lost 5 bases, leaving 4 bases of the junction unmatched. This CDR3 is built from 13 residues. The CDR3 loop reads CASSGQVSTEAFF. The CDR3 nucleotides read TGTGCCAGCAGTGGACAGGTTAGCACTGAAGCTTTCTTT.

This clonotype has ten or more counts. The CDR3 nucleotides are TGCAGTGCTAGAGTGGGGGACAATTACCAAGAGACCCAGTACTTC. Translation gives CSARVGDNYQETQYF. J is TRBJ2-5 and V is TRBV20-1; D may be TRBD1 (6 bases). Deletions cut 1 base from V and 0 bases from J, with 12 bases between. CDR1 is DFQATT and CDR2 is SNEGSKA in the germline V gene (reference sequence). CDR3 length: 15 residues.

This clonotype was counted at least ten times. The genes are TRBV2 and TRBJ1-1, with D tentatively TRBD1 (6 bases). Between the trimmed V and J ends, which lost 4 bases and 5 bases, there was a span of 11 bases. This CDR3 spans 13 amino acids. Germline V gene lookup returns CDR1 SNHLY and CDR2 FYNNEI. The CDR3 region is CASSGPGATEAFF. CDR3 in DNA: TGTGCCAGCAGTGGGCCAGGGGCAACTGAAGCTTTCTTT.

This clonotype came up many times. This chain joins TRBV7-8 and TRBJ2-7; D remains unclear. Trimming pared 3 bases from V and 4 bases from J, leaving 10 bases between. CDR1 and CDR2 (germline): SGHVS, FQNEAQ. The CDR3 covers 13 residues. The CDR3 sequence is CASSFRKNYEQYF. CDR3 nucleotides: TGTGCCAGCAGCTTCCGGAAGAATTACGAGCAGTACTTC.

This clonotype was detected ten times or more. The V call is TRBV28, the J call TRBJ2-7; 7 nucleotides line up with TRBD2. The V gene end was trimmed by 5 bases and the J gene end by 4 bases; junction bases not matched to a gene: 14. This CDR3 contains 16 residues. From germline, CDR1 is MDHEN and CDR2 SYDVKM. The CDR3 protein is CASSLYGVSGEYEQYF. The CDR3 bases are TGTGCCAGCAGTCTATATGGGGTGAGCGGGGAATACGAGCAGTACTTC.

This clonotype was counted only a few times. This rearrangement joins TRBV11-1 to TRBJ1-5; the match to TRBD1 covers 7 bases. With V trimmed by 4 bases and J by 7 bases, 13 bases remained unmatched. Germline assignment: CDR1 SGHAT and CDR2 FQDESV (reference sequence). This CDR3 contains 16 residues. The CDR3 DNA reads TGTGCCAGCAGCTCTCTAGCCAACAGGGGACTCCAGCCCCAGCATTTT. As protein: CASSSLANRGLQPQHF.

The chain has TRBV19 and TRBJ1-2; D call uncertain. Germline assignment: CDR1 LNHDA and CDR2 SQIVND (reference sequence). There are 13 residues in the CDR3. The V and J ends lost 9 bases and 1 base respectively, with 12 bases between them. The CDR3 spells CARGGGHNYGYTF. CDR3 nucleotide sequence: TGTGCCAGGGGTGGAGGCCATAACTATGGCTACACCTTC.

This clonotype was recorded at least ten times. The chain joins TRBV12-3 or TRBV12-4 to TRBJ1-4; D not certain. Trimming removed 3 bases from V and 8 bases from J, with 7 bases in between. The CDR3 has 12 amino acids. The CDR3 DNA is TGTGCCAGCAGTTTTAGGTCGGAAAAACTGTTTTTT. Protein product: CASSFRSEKLFF.

Turning to this clonotype: A read error may explain this, as a much larger clone is one base away. The rearrangement links TRBV12-3 or TRBV12-4 to TRBJ1-6; 7 bases are shared with TRBD1. The CDR3 is made up of 12 amino acids. The CDR3 sequence is CASGDRYSHLHF. The CDR3 DNA reads TGTGCCAGCGGGGACAGATATTCACACCTCCACTTT.

The chain couples TRBV30 to TRBJ1-2, with D hard to call. Trimming cost V 2 bases and J 2 bases, with 9 bases left between them. Germline-derived CDR1 and CDR2 are GTSNPN and SVGIG (reference sequence). This CDR3 contains 13 residues. The CDR3 loop is CAWSPWRNYGYTF. The CDR3 nucleotides are TGTGCCTGGAGTCCCTGGCGGAACTATGGCTACACCTTC. Full variable domain (missing parts from reference TRBV30 and TRBJ1-2): SQTIHQWPATLVQPVGSPLSLECTVEGTSNPNLYWYRQAAGRGLQLLFYSVGIGQISSEVPQNLSASRPQDRQFILSSKKLLLSDSGFYLCAWSPWRNYGYTFGSGTRLTVV.

This clonotype was counted many times. The chain couples TRBV12-3 or TRBV12-4 to TRBJ1-3; D is undetermined. The V end was cut by 7 bases, the J end by 0 bases, with 7 bases between. The CDR3 spans 13 residues. The CDR3 bases are TGTGCCAGCAACGGGCTCTCTGGAAACACCATATATTTT. Encoded protein: CASNGLSGNTIYF.

This clonotype appeared many times. The rearrangement joins TRBV5-1 to TRBJ2-7; D is unresolved. The V end was cut by 2 bases, the J end by 5 bases, with 8 bases between. Germline values: CDR1 SGHRS, CDR2 YFSETQ. The length of the CDR3 is 12 residues. CDR3 DNA sequence: TGCGCCAGCAGCTTCGTAGGGCACGAGCAGTACTTC. Encoded protein: CASSFVGHEQYF. Supplemented by reference TRBV5-1 and TRBJ2-7, the full variable domain reads KAGVTQTPRYLIKTRGQQVTLSCSPISGHRSVSWYQQTPGQGLQFLFEYFSETQRNKGNFPGRFSGRQFSNSRSEMNVSTLELGDSALYLCASSFVGHEQYFGPGTRLTVT.

The rearrangement joins TRBV6-4 to TRBJ2-7; TRBD1 matches at 7 bases. The CDR3 sequence is 14 residues long. CDR1 is MRHNA, CDR2 SNTAGT, per germline. The junction had 9 bases not matched to a gene; V was cut back by 4 bases and J by 6 bases. As DNA, the CDR3 is TGTGCCAGCAGTGGAACAGGGGAAACGGGCGAGCAGTACTTC. Translation gives CASSGTGETGEQYF.

The chain has TRBV12-3 or TRBV12-4 and TRBJ1-1; the match to TRBD1 covers 7 bases. Losses at the gene ends were 5 bases for V and 3 bases for J; bases not matched to a gene: 6. The length of the CDR3 is 14 residues. CDR3 in amino acids: CASSPTGYYTEAFF. Written as DNA, the CDR3 is TGTGCCAGCAGTCCGACAGGGTATTACACTGAAGCTTTCTTT.

Comment on this clonotype: At one boundary the junction diverges from the germline segment, which might be a read error. The V and J genes are TRBV28 and TRBJ1-6, with D hard to call. Germline V gene lookup returns CDR1 MDHEN and CDR2 SYDVKM. CDR3 length: 18 residues. CDR3 in amino acids: CASSLGGFSRSPISHLDF. The CDR3 DNA reads TGTGCCAGCAGTCTGGGTGGCTTCTCTAGATCGCCCATTTCACACCTCGACTTC.

This clonotype was counted many times. CDR3 sequence (DNA): TGCGCCAGCAGTGGTAATGGGGCCAACGTCCTGACTTTC. It is translated as CASSGNGANVLTF. The chain has TRBV10-1 and TRBJ2-6; no definite D call. Germline lookup yields CDR1 WNHNN and CDR2 SYGVQD (reference sequence). The CDR3 sequence is 13 residues long. V was clipped by 4 bases and J by 3 bases, with 4 bases between them.

This clonotype was found many times. V and J are TRBV28 and TRBJ2-7; 10 nucleotides line up with TRBD2. Germline V lookup: CDR1 MDHEN, CDR2 SYDVKM. The ends lost 7 bases at V and 5 bases at J; junction bases unmatched: 11. CDR3 length: 15 amino acids. The CDR3 protein is CASNRASGRFDEQYF. CDR3 nucleotides: TGTGCCAGCAATAGGGCTAGCGGGAGATTTGACGAGCAGTACTTC.

At least ten counts were recorded for this clonotype. In nucleotides, the CDR3 is TGTGCCAGCAGCTTAGATGGGGTAGGATCACCCCTCCACTTT. Protein sequence: CASSLDGVGSPLHF. The rearrangement joins TRBV13 to TRBJ1-6, with D uncertain. The germline V gene encodes CDR1 PRHDT and CDR2 FYEKMQ (reference sequence). The length of the CDR3 is 14 residues. V shed 1 base and J shed 10 bases, with 11 bases lying between them.

The J gene is TRBJ1-1, the V gene TRBV28; TRBD1 might be the D (6 bases). This CDR3 comprises 14 residues. Germline CDR1 is MDHEN and CDR2 is SYDVKM. V was trimmed by 1 base and J by 3 bases, leaving 9 bases between them. The CDR3 loop reads CASSLYRGHTEAFF. CDR3 nucleotides: TGTGCCAGCAGTTTATATCGGGGGCACACTGAAGCTTTCTTT.

This clonotype occurred many times. V and J are TRBV19 and TRBJ1-5; 7 nucleotides align to TRBD1. After removal of 4 bases from V and 2 bases from J, the junction contained 2 bases not matched to a gene. The CDR3 contains 14 residues. Germline CDR1 and CDR2: LNHDA and SQIVND (reference sequence). The CDR3 spells CASSKGQGNQPQHF. DNA of the CDR3: TGTGCCAGTAGTAAAGGACAGGGCAATCAGCCCCAGCATTTT.